This T cell receptor (beta chain) emerged from a study of lymphopenia after photon versus proton radiotherapy. TCRdb's table, derived via immunoSEQ multiplex PCR, lists solely in-frame clones and lacks some. The sample lists approximately 160,000 clones; around 85% were seen once. The receptor's source is a man aged 45-65 years with gastric cancer. This specimen was peripheral blood, taken from a patient treated with photon-based radiotherapy.

The CDR3 region is CASSLAPAGYEQYF. CDR3 in DNA: TGCGCCAGCAGCTTGGCCCCAGCGGGTTACGAGCAGTACTTC. The chain links TRBV5-1 to TRBJ2-7; TRBD2 might be the D (6 bases). Germline V gene sequence: CDR1 SGHRS, CDR2 YFSETQ. This CDR3 has 14 amino acids. V lost 0 bases to trimming and J lost 4 bases, with 11 bases between them.